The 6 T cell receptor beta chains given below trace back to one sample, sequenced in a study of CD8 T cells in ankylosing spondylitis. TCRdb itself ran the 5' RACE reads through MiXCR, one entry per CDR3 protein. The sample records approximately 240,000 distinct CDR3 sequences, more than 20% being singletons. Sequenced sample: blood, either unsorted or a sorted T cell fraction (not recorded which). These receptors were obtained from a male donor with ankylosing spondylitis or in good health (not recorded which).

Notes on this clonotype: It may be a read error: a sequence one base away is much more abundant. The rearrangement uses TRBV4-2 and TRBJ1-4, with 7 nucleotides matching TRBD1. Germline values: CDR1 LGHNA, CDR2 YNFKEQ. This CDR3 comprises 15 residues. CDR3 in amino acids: CDSSQGGRPNEKLFF. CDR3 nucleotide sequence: TGTGACAGCAGCCAAGGGGGCCGCCCTAATGAAAAACTGTTTTTT.

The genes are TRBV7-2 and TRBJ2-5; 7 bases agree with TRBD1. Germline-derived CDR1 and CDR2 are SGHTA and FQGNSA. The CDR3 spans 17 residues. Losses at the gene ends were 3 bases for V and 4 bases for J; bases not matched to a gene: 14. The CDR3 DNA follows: TGTGCCAGCAGCTTTAGGGGGCCCGGATGGGTGGTAGAGACCCAGTACTTC. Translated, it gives CASSFRGPGWVVETQYF. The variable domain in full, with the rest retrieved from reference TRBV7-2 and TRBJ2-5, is GAGVSQSPSNKVTEKGKDVELRCDPISGHTALYWYRQSLGQGLEFLIYFQGNSAPDKSGLPSDRFSAERTGGSVSTLTIQRTQQEDSAVYLCASSFRGPGWVVETQYFGPGTRLLVL.

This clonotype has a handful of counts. The CDR3, as DNA: TGCAGCTATAGCGGGGGGGCAGAGACCCAGTACTTC. Protein product: CSYSGGAETQYF. This chain uses TRBV29-1 with TRBJ2-5, with 11 bases matching TRBD2. Germline V gene data show CDR1 as SQVTM and CDR2 as ANQGSEA. Losses at the gene ends were 8 bases for V and 4 bases for J; bases not matched to a gene: 3. There are 12 residues in the CDR3.

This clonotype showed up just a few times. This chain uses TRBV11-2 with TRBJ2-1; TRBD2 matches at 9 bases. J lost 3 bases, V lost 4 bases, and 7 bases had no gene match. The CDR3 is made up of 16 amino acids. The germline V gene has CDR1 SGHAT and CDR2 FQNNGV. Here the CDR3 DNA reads TGTGCCAGCAGCTCCGCTAGCGGGGCCGACTACAATGAGCAGTTCTTC. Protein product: CASSSASGADYNEQFF.

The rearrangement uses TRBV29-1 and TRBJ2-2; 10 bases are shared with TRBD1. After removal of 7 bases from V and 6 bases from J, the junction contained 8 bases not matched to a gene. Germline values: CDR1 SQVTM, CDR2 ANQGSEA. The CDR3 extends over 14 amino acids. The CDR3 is CSARTGQGAGELFF. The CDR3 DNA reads TGCAGCGCTCGGACCGGACAGGGGGCCGGGGAGCTGTTTTTT.

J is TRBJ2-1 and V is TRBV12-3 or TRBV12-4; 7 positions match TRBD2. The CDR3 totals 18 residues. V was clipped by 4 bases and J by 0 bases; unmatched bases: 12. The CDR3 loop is CASSSAYGGTLSYNEQFF. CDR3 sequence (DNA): TGTGCCAGCAGTTCTGCTTACGGGGGGACCCTCTCCTACAATGAGCAGTTCTTC.